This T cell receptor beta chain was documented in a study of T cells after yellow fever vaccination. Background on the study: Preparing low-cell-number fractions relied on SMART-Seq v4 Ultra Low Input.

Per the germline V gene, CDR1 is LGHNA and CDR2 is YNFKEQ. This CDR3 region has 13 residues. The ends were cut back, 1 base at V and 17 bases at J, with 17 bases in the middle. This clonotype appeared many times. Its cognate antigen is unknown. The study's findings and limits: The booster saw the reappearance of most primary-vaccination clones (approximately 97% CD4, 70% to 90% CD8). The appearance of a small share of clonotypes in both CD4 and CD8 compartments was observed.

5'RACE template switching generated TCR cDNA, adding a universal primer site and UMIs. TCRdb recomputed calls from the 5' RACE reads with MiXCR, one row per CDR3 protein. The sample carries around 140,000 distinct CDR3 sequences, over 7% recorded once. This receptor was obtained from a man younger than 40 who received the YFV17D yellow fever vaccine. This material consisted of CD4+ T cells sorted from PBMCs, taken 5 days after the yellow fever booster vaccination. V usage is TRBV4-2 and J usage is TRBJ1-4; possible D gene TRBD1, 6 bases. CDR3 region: CASSQGKEGTFFF. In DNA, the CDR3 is TGTGCCAGCAGCCAAGGGAAAGAGGGGACATTCTTTTTT.